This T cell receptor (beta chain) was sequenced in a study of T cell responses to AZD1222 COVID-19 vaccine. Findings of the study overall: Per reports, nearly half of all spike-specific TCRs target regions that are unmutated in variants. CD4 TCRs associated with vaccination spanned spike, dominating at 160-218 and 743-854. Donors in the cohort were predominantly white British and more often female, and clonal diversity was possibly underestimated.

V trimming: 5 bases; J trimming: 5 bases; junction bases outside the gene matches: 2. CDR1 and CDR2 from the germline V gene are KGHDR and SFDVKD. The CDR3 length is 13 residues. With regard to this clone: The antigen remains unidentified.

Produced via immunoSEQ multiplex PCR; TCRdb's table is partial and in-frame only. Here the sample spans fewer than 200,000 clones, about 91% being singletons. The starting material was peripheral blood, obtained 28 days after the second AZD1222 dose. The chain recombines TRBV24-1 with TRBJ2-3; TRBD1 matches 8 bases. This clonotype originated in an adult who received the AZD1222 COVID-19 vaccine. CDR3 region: CATSGQGRDTQYF. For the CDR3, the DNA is TGTGCCACCAGTGGACAGGGGAGAGATACGCAGTATTTT.